This TCR beta chain was profiled in a study of cytomegalovirus exposure and HLA in healthy donors. Study findings and constraints: Using the classifier, cytomegalovirus status was reportedly diagnosed with high specificity and sensitivity. Investigators reported around 150 TCR beta chains as tied to cytomegalovirus.

Of note for this clone: The antigen is unknown.

Vbeta (60) and Jbeta (13) primers were used in the PCR. Method: immunoSEQ multiplex PCR; TCRdb's copy keeps in-frame clones and lacks some. The repertoire holds 120,000 to 150,000 clones, with 75% to 90% as singletons. Sequencing input: PBMCs. The clonotype comes from a young woman in good health and CMV-seronegative.

CDR3 residues: CASSLGARTGDYTQYF. The DNA for the CDR3 is TGTGCCAGCAGCTTAGGGGCTCGGACAGGGGATTATACGCAGTATTTT. The V gene is TRBV7-8, the J gene TRBJ2-3; TRBD1 agrees at 9 bases. This CDR3 region has 16 residues. V lost 1 base, J lost 7 bases, and 9 bases stayed unmatched. Germline-derived CDR1 and CDR2 are SGHVS and FQNEAQ.